This TCR beta chain originates from a study of blood T cell repertoires in COVID-19. Overall study: Some COVID-19 samples were acute and others convalescent; all came from the United States, Italy and Spain. In each case, the material was cDNA or gDNA derived from T cells, B-cell-depleted T cells, or PBMCs.

V shed 5 bases and J 4 bases; nucleotides not matched to a gene: 4. CDR3 length equals 14 residues. The germline V gene encodes CDR1 SGHTS and CDR2 YDEGEE. In the source study's methods: Amplification of reference gene primers was used by the study to estimate nucleated cell counts. Here immunoSEQ multiplex PCR was the method, and the copy in TCRdb shows in-frame clones only, minus some. V and J calls and clone size are those listed in that table; D and trimming were worked out from the DNA. The sample shows approximately 300,000 clones, 85% of them seen only once. Cohorts were assigned according to the clinical history that participants reported.

The sequenced sample consisted of PBMCs or T cells enriched from blood (not recorded which). The clonotype was recovered from a woman younger than 45 who had been exposed to COVID-19. The V and J genes are TRBV5-8 and TRBJ2-3, with 10 bases aligning to TRBD2. This chain's CDR3 is CASRLTSGADTQYF. The CDR3 region has the DNA TGTGCCAGCAGATTAACTAGCGGGGCAGATACGCAGTATTTT.